The 10 T cell receptor beta chains presented below share a single source sample, sequenced in a study of human T cells and chemical hapten exposure. TCRdb passed the RACE reads through MiXCR, listing each CDR3 protein once. The table records approximately 87,000 distinct CDR3 sequences, 10% to 12% of them present only once. Time point denoted: patch test 2, 6 weeks after DPC sensitization. Documented treatment: therapeutic diphenylcyclopropenone sensitization with weekly scalp DPC. Specimen: whole blood, collected in connection with sensitization to the hapten diphenylcyclopropenone (DPC). These receptor sequences come from a woman aged 40 to 50 with alopecia areata. Some clones in this sample may be carry-over from other donors' samples.

The V and J genes are TRBV20-1 and TRBJ1-2; 8 nucleotides agree with TRBD1. Germline CDR1 and CDR2: DFQATT and SNEGSKA (reference sequence). This CDR3 has 14 residues. J gave up 7 bases and V 6 bases, and 13 bases lay outside the gene matches. The chain's CDR3 is CSATARQGNFGYTF. CDR3 nucleotide sequence: TGCAGTGCCACGGCAAGACAGGGGAATTTTGGCTACACCTTC.

This clonotype appeared many times. The chain links TRBV3-1 to TRBJ2-7; 9 nucleotides line up with TRBD1. V gave up 6 bases and J gave up 6 bases; unmatched junction bases: 9. The germline V gene encodes CDR1 LGHDT and CDR2 YNNKEL (reference sequence). This CDR3 comprises 14 residues. CDR3 nucleotide sequence: TGTGCCAGCAGTAGGCAAAGGGACAGGGCCGAGCAGTACTTC. Translating gives CASSRQRDRAEQYF.

The chain uses TRBV7-9 and TRBJ2-2, with 9 bases fitting TRBD1. From germline, CDR1 is SEHNR and CDR2 FQNEAQ (reference sequence). Germline trimming cut 2 bases from V and 3 bases from J; bases unmatched to any gene: 7. CDR3 length equals 17 residues. The CDR3 DNA reads TGTGCCAGCAGCTTACGTGTGGACAGGGGCCACACCGGGGAGCTGTTTTTT. Translated: CASSLRVDRGHTGELFF.

A few counts support this clonotype. The CDR3 DNA follows: TGCGCCAGCAGCTTGGTATGGGGCGAGACCCAGTACTTC. Its protein is CASSLVWGETQYF. The chain has TRBV5-1 and TRBJ2-5; tentatively, D is TRBD1 (5 bases). CDR3 size: 13 residues. CDR1 is SGHRS, CDR2 YFSETQ, per germline. Deletions cut 0 bases from V and 5 bases from J, with 8 bases between.

This clonotype was observed a few times. V usage is TRBV7-8 and J usage is TRBJ2-4; 7 bases line up with TRBD2. This CDR3 contains 14 residues. Germline CDR1 reads SGHVS; CDR2 reads FQNEAQ. V lost 5 bases, J lost 8 bases, and 9 bases stayed unmatched. Here the CDR3 reads CASSPRRAGDIQYF. The CDR3 nucleotides read TGTGCCAGCAGCCCCCGGAGGGCGGGGGACATTCAGTACTTC.

V usage is TRBV11-2 and J usage is TRBJ2-7; the D is unclear. CDR3 length: 15 residues. Trimming took off 5 bases at V and 6 bases at J, with 20 bases between the two ends. Germline lookup yields CDR1 SGHAT and CDR2 FQNNGV. The chain's CDR3 is CASSPGPARLGEQYF. CDR3 DNA sequence: TGTGCCAGCAGCCCAGGTCCGGCTAGACTCGGCGAGCAGTACTTC.

This clonotype occurred a few times. The gene calls are TRBV11-1 and TRBJ1-2; possibly TRBD1 for D (6 bases). Trimming left V 1 base short and J 7 bases short, with 19 bases between. From germline, CDR1 is SGHAT and CDR2 FQDESV (reference sequence). The CDR3 is 16 amino acids. DNA for the CDR3: TGTGCCAGCAGCTTAGGCCCCCCCGGGGGCCAGGGTGGCTACACCTTC. As protein: CASSLGPPGGQGGYTF.

The chain combines TRBV7-9 with TRBJ1-1, with no clear D. Germline V gives CDR1 SEHNR, CDR2 FQNEAQ (reference sequence). V lost 0 bases and J lost 6, with 11 bases in between. This CDR3 region has 14 residues. The CDR3: CASSLAGRPPEAFF. DNA of the CDR3: TGTGCCAGCAGCTTAGCAGGGAGGCCCCCTGAAGCTTTCTTT.

This clonotype was detected only a few times. The V gene is TRBV7-6, the J gene TRBJ2-2; no clear D. CDR1 is SGHVS and CDR2 is FNYEAQ in the germline V gene. V was clipped by 3 bases and J by 5 bases, with 7 bases between them. This CDR3 has 13 amino acids. CDR3 loop: CASSFGQTGELFF. CDR3 sequence (DNA): TGTGCCAGCAGCTTCGGCCAAACCGGGGAGCTGTTTTTT.

This clonotype was seen repeatedly, ten times or more. The V and J genes are TRBV6-5 and TRBJ2-7; tentative D call: TRBD2 (5 bases). The CDR3 is 15 residues long. Germline V gene sequence: CDR1 MNHEY, CDR2 SVGAGI. With 7 bases removed from V and 6 bases from J, the gap between germline ends came to 22 bases. The CDR3 sequence is CASIKEARPGSEQYF. CDR3 bases: TGTGCCAGCATTAAAGAGGCTAGGCCGGGGTCCGAGCAGTACTTC.